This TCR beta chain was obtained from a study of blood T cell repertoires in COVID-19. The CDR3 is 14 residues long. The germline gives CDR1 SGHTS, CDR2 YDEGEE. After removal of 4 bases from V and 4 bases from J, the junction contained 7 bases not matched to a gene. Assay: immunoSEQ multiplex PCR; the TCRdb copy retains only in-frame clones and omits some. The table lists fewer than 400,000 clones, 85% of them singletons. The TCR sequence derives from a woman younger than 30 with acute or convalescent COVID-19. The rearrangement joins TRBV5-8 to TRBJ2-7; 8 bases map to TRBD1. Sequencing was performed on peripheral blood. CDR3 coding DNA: TGTGCCAGCAGCCGGACAGGGAAACAGTACGAGCAGTACTTC. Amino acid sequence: CASSRTGKQYEQYF. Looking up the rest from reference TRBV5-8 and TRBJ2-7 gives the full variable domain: EAGVTQSPTHLIKTRGQQATLRCSPISGHTSVYWYQQALGLGLQFLLWYDEGEERNRGNFPPRFSGRQFPNYSSELNVNALELEDSALYLCASSRTGKQYEQYFGPGTRLTVT.